A single sample gave rise to the 10 T cell receptor beta chains below, sequenced in a study of early T cells in non-severe SARS-CoV-2 infection. One entry per CDR3 protein, called by TCRdb with MiXCR from the 5' RACE reads. The sample consists of 100,000 to 130,000 distinct CDR3 sequences, roughly 10% of them appearing once. The sequenced sample consisted of whole blood. The receptors were gathered from an adult who was a healthcare worker with PCR-confirmed SARS-CoV-2 infection or an uninfected control (not recorded which).

This clonotype was seen many times. CDR3 sequence: CASSPLGGVYEQYF. Written as DNA, the CDR3 is TGCGCCAGCAGTCCTTTGGGGGGGGTCTACGAGCAGTACTTC. The gene calls are TRBV4-1 and TRBJ2-7; 7 nucleotides align to TRBD2. Germline CDR1 and CDR2: MGHRA and YSYEKL. This CDR3 comprises 14 residues. J gave up 3 bases and V 6 bases, and 8 bases lay outside the gene matches.

This sequence joins TRBV7-9 and TRBJ1-2; TRBD1 is a possible D gene (6 bases). The CDR3 runs to 12 residues. Germline-derived CDR1 and CDR2 are SEHNR and FQNEAQ (reference sequence). Trimming shortened V by 5 bases and J by 6 bases, and 10 bases separated the two germline ends. CDR3 nucleotides: TGTGCCAGCAGCAAACAGGGAAATGGCTACACCTTC. Its translation is CASSKQGNGYTF.

In its sample, this clonotype was seen many times. J is TRBJ2-1 and V is TRBV7-6; no clear D. The CDR3 runs 12 residues. Trimming stripped 5 bases from V and 6 bases from J, with 8 bases between. The germline gives CDR1 SGHVS, CDR2 FNYEAQ. This CDR3 is CASSPGGNEQFF. The CDR3 bases are TGTGCCAGCAGCCCGGGCGGCAATGAGCAGTTCTTC.

This clonotype was recorded at least ten times. The chain has TRBV7-3 and TRBJ2-3; D may be TRBD1 (5 bases). There are 11 residues in the CDR3. Trimming cost V 5 bases and J 6 bases, with 6 bases left between them. The germline V gene has CDR1 SGHTA and CDR2 FQGTGA. The CDR3 here is CASSAGDTQYF. CDR3 sequence (DNA): TGTGCCAGCAGCGCAGGGGATACGCAGTATTTT. Full variable domain (missing parts from reference TRBV7-3 and TRBJ2-3): GAGVSQTPSNKVTEKGKYVELRCDPISGHTALYWYRQSLGQGPEFLIYFQGTGAADDSGLPNDRFFAVRPEGSVSTLKIQRTERGDSAVYLCASSAGDTQYFGPGTRLTVL.

This clonotype appeared many times. The chain uses TRBV7-9 and TRBJ2-1; D might be TRBD2 (6 bases). Germline V gives CDR1 SEHNR, CDR2 FQNEAQ (reference sequence). Trimming removed 4 bases from V and 9 bases from J, with 10 bases in between. The CDR3 totals 12 residues. DNA for the CDR3: TGTGCCAGCAGCTCTGAGGGAGGTGAGCAGTTCTTC. This translates into CASSSEGGEQFF.

This clonotype was detected ten times or more. The chain recombines TRBV6-1 with TRBJ2-1; D call uncertain. Germline V CDR1 and CDR2: MNHNS, SASEGT. The length of the CDR3 is 12 residues. Trimming took off 4 bases at V and 9 bases at J, with 10 bases between the two ends. CDR3 sequence: CASSGSVGEQFF. CDR3 nucleotide sequence: TGTGCCAGCAGTGGTAGTGTGGGTGAGCAGTTCTTC.

This clonotype occurred many times. V usage is TRBV28 and J usage is TRBJ2-1, with unresolved D. V was shortened by 7 bases and J by 4 bases, with 8 bases between the two germline ends. CDR1 MDHEN and CDR2 SYDVKM come from the germline V gene. The CDR3 length is 12 residues. In DNA, the CDR3 is TGTGCCAGCAAGGGTGGTTACAATGAGCAGTTCTTC. As protein: CASKGGYNEQFF.

This clonotype was picked up a small number of times. Relative to the germline gene, one junction end is altered; a read error may explain this. This rearrangement joins TRBV20-1 to TRBJ2-1, with D hard to call. Looked up from germline, CDR1 is DFQATT and CDR2 is SNEGSKA (reference sequence). The length of the CDR3 is 12 residues. The CDR3 loop is CSASLGGDDQFF. The CDR3 DNA follows: TGCAGTGCTAGTCTGGGTGGGGATGATCAGTTCTTC.

The CDR3 DNA reads as TGCGCCAGCAGCCTGACTAGCGGGAGATCCGTAGAGACCCAGTACTTC. Amino acid sequence: CASSLTSGRSVETQYF. This chain joins TRBV5-1 and TRBJ2-5, with TRBD2 matching over 12 bases. Germline V gives CDR1 SGHRS, CDR2 YFSETQ. V lost 4 bases and J lost 4; bases outside the gene matches: 8. The CDR3 runs 16 residues.

The chain uses TRBV6-6 and TRBJ2-1; tentative D call: TRBD1 (5 bases). The V and J ends lost 6 bases and 1 base respectively, with 13 bases between them. This CDR3 has 15 amino acids. CDR1 and CDR2 from the germline V gene are MNHNY and SVGAGI (reference sequence). CDR3 in DNA: TGTGCCAGCAGAGGCAGGGCCAAGTCCTACAATGAGCAGTTCTTC. It yields the protein CASRGRAKSYNEQFF.